One and the same sample provided the 21 T cell receptor beta chains below, sequenced in a study of identical twins. MiXCR, applied by TCRdb to the 5' RACE reads, yields one record per CDR3 protein. The repertoire holds some 97,000 distinct CDR3 sequences, 5.9% seen once, with roughly 12% in the top ten. Specimen: memory T cells sorted from blood. These receptors were taken from a woman in her forties or fifties in good health.

This clonotype came up many times. The chain joins TRBV5-1 to TRBJ1-2; no firm D call. Germline V lookup: CDR1 SGHRS, CDR2 YFSETQ. This CDR3 has 15 residues. Trimming removed 3 bases at V and 8 bases at J, with 20 bases between. CDR3 DNA sequence: TGCGCCAGCAGCTCCTCCGGGGTTAGAGCGGAAGGCTACACCTTC. Translated: CASSSSGVRAEGYTF.

The DNA of the CDR3 is TGTGCCAGCAGTTTAGGAGGGGACCAGGCTGAAGCTTTCTTT. The encoded protein is CASSLGGDQAEAFF. This rearrangement joins TRBV28 to TRBJ1-1; a possible D gene is TRBD1 (5 bases). This CDR3 is built from 14 residues. CDR1 is MDHEN and CDR2 is SYDVKM in the germline V gene. Deletions cut 2 bases from V and 6 bases from J, with 13 bases between.

There are a few counts of this clonotype. V and J are TRBV20-1 and TRBJ2-1; perhaps TRBD1 as D (5 bases). This CDR3 spans 12 amino acids. Germline CDR1 DFQATT, CDR2 SNEGSKA (reference sequence). V was clipped by 6 bases and J by 4 bases, with 10 bases between them. CDR3 sequence: CSAPTDYNEQFF. Written as DNA, the CDR3 is TGCAGTGCCCCGACAGATTACAATGAGCAGTTCTTC.

This clonotype was observed a handful of times. The genes are TRBV19 and TRBJ2-2; D not resolved. The CDR3 sequence is 14 residues long. Germline-derived CDR1 and CDR2 are LNHDA and SQIVND (reference sequence). Trimming took off 3 bases at V and 0 bases at J, with 5 bases between the two ends. The CDR3 nucleotides are TGTGCCAGTAGTATTGGCACGAACACCGGGGAGCTGTTTTTT. Translated: CASSIGTNTGELFF.

This clonotype has a count of ten or more. The chain recombines TRBV6-1 with TRBJ1-5, with 9 bases identical to TRBD1. CDR1 is MNHNS, CDR2 SASEGT, per germline. Trimming took 6 bases from V and 2 from J; bases not matched to a gene: 11. The CDR3 has 17 residues. The CDR3 bases are TGTGCCAGCAGCCCAAAGGGGGGACAGGGCGGCAATCAGCCCCAGCATTTT. The encoded protein is CASSPKGGQGGNQPQHF.

This clonotype has a count of ten or more. The chain links TRBV7-9 to TRBJ1-1, with a tentative D call TRBD1 (6 bases). V was cut by 6 bases and J by 4 bases, with 15 bases left in between. The germline CDR1 and CDR2 sequences are SEHNR and FQNEAQ (reference sequence). The CDR3 consists of 14 residues. CDR3 coding DNA: TGTGCCAGCAGTCCACAGGGAATGAGCACTGAAGCTTTCTTT. It translates to CASSPQGMSTEAFF.

This clonotype was counted at least ten times. This chain connects TRBV2 to TRBJ2-5; 10 bases align to TRBD2. The V gene's germline CDR1 is SNHLY and CDR2 FYNNEI. The CDR3 runs 15 residues. The V gene end was trimmed by 5 bases and the J gene end by 3 bases; junction bases not matched to a gene: 6. CDR3 sequence reads: CASSPSGSSEETQYF. CDR3 sequence (DNA): TGTGCCAGCAGTCCTAGCGGGAGTTCGGAAGAGACCCAGTACTTC.

In this sample, this clonotype turned up many times. This rearrangement joins TRBV12-3 or TRBV12-4 to TRBJ1-6; D is unresolved. The CDR3 length is 15 residues. V lost 3 bases and J lost 0, with 6 bases in between. The CDR3 protein is CASSLDGSYNSPLHF. CDR3 DNA sequence: TGTGCCAGCAGTTTGGACGGCTCCTATAATTCACCCCTCCACTTT.

This clonotype was recorded many times. The chain links TRBV18 to TRBJ1-2; maybe TRBD1 (6 bases). The CDR3 is 16 amino acids. CDR1 KGHSH and CDR2 LQKENI come from the germline V gene. The ends were cut back, 1 base at V and 6 bases at J, with 18 bases in the middle. This chain's CDR3 is CASSPRRTDSLDGYTF. Here the CDR3 DNA reads TGTGCCAGCTCACCACGCCGGACAGACAGTCTCGATGGCTACACCTTC. The whole variable domain, remainder taken from reference TRBV18 and TRBJ1-2, is NAGVMQNPRHLVRRRGQEARLRCSPMKGHSHVYWYRQLPEEGLKFMVYLQKENIIDESGMPKERFSAEFPKEGPSILRIQQVVRGDSAAYFCASSPRRTDSLDGYTFGSGTRLTVV.

This clonotype was counted many times. The rearrangement links TRBV12-3 or TRBV12-4 to TRBJ2-7, with a weak D call TRBD2 (6 bases). Trimming stripped 7 bases from V and 5 bases from J, with 15 bases between. CDR3 size: 13 residues. The CDR3 loop is CASKMRRAHEQYF. DNA for the CDR3: TGTGCCAGCAAAATGAGGAGGGCCCACGAGCAGTACTTC.

Many counts were recorded for this clonotype. This chain uses TRBV10-3 with TRBJ1-5; a possible D gene is TRBD1 (5 bases). CDR1 is ENHRY, CDR2 SYGVKD, per germline. Trimming cost V 6 bases and J 3 bases, with 15 bases left between them. The CDR3 has 15 residues. The CDR3 loop reads CAIRQSDSHNQPQHF. DNA of the CDR3: TGTGCCATCAGACAAAGCGACAGTCACAATCAGCCCCAGCATTTT.

This clonotype has a count of ten or more. The chain combines TRBV29-1 with TRBJ2-1, with D uncertain. The CDR3 has 14 amino acids. Germline V gives CDR1 SQVTM, CDR2 ANQGSEA. CDR3 nucleotides: TGCACCACAGAATTGACGGACCCGCTACTTGTAGGGTTCTTC. It translates to CTTELTDPLLVGFF.

This clonotype was counted only a few times. V is TRBV6-5 and J is TRBJ1-4, with no clear D. V was shortened by 3 bases and J by 4 bases, with 9 bases between the two germline ends. The CDR3 extends over 14 amino acids. Germline V gene data show CDR1 as MNHEY and CDR2 as SVGAGI. The CDR3 is CASSYSRVNEKLFF. In DNA, the CDR3 is TGTGCCAGCAGTTATTCCAGAGTTAATGAAAAACTGTTTTTT.

The table lists this clonotype with many counts. This CDR3 is CASSTNRDRGENEQFF. CDR3 nucleotides: TGTGCCAGCAGTACAAACCGGGACAGGGGTGAGAATGAGCAGTTCTTC. The rearrangement uses TRBV25-1 and TRBJ2-1; the match to TRBD1 covers 10 bases. The V gene's germline CDR1 is MGHDK and CDR2 SYGVNS. Trimming cost V 5 bases and J 7 bases; bases outside gene matches: 11. This CDR3 is built from 16 residues.

This clonotype was detected many times. V gene TRBV7-9 combines with J gene TRBJ2-6; a weak D match, TRBD1 (5 bases). Germline V CDR1 and CDR2: SEHNR, FQNEAQ (reference sequence). Deletions cut 0 bases from V and 1 base from J, with 7 bases between. The length of the CDR3 is 16 residues. CDR3 amino acids: CASSLAQGSGANVLTF. The CDR3 region has the DNA TGTGCCAGCAGCTTAGCGCAGGGATCTGGGGCCAACGTCCTGACTTTC.

This clonotype appeared many times. The J gene is TRBJ2-1, the V gene TRBV24-1, with 10 bases matching TRBD2. This CDR3 has 16 amino acids. Germline V gene data show CDR1 as KGHDR and CDR2 as SFDVKD. Trimming at V came to 0 bases and at J to 6 bases, leaving 4 bases not matched to a gene. The CDR3 DNA sequence: TGTGCCACCAGTGATTTGATGGCTAGCGGGAGCAATGAGCAGTTCTTC. Encoded protein: CATSDLMASGSNEQFF.

The table lists this clonotype with many counts. The chain employs TRBV20-1 and TRBJ1-2; D gene unclear. Germline assignment: CDR1 DFQATT and CDR2 SNEGSKA (reference sequence). Trimming took 3 bases from V and 4 from J, leaving 15 bases between them. The CDR3 is 14 residues long. CDR3 loop: CSASPEGNPYGYTF. The DNA for the CDR3 is TGCAGTGCTAGCCCGGAGGGTAACCCCTATGGCTACACCTTC.

This clonotype occurred many times. The chain carries TRBV7-3 and TRBJ2-1; 10 bases fit TRBD1. The CDR3 is made up of 14 amino acids. V shed 5 bases and J 12 bases; nucleotides not matched to a gene: 10. Germline assignment: CDR1 SGHTA and CDR2 FQGTGA. The CDR3 sequence is CASSNPGQGRPQFF. The DNA of the CDR3 is TGTGCCAGCAGCAATCCGGGACAGGGGCGACCGCAGTTCTTC.

This clonotype has ten or more counts. The J gene is TRBJ2-7, the V gene TRBV14; 7 bases align to TRBD2. CDR1 is SGHDN, CDR2 FVKESK, per germline. J lost 5 bases, V lost 1 base, and 8 bases had no gene match. The CDR3 contains 15 residues. In DNA, the CDR3 is TGTGCCAGCAGCCAAGGAAGCGGGATCCGCCACGAGCAGTACGTC. Protein sequence: CASSQGSGIRHEQYV.

There are many counts of this clonotype. The chain recombines TRBV29-1 with TRBJ2-7; tentatively, D is TRBD1 or TRBD2 (5 bases each). Germline CDR1 SQVTM, CDR2 ANQGSEA. Trimming pared 5 bases from V and 2 bases from J, leaving 19 bases between. This CDR3 spans 15 amino acids. The CDR3: CSVLPGRRGAYEQYF. Here the CDR3 DNA reads TGCAGCGTTTTACCAGGGCGTAGAGGGGCCTACGAGCAGTACTTC.

This clonotype was recorded at least ten times. The CDR3 reads CASRRQGANYGYTF. The CDR3, as DNA: TGTGCCAGTAGACGACAGGGGGCGAACTATGGCTACACCTTC. This sequence joins TRBV19 and TRBJ1-2, with 10 bases fitting TRBD1. Losses at the gene ends were 6 bases for V and 2 bases for J; bases not matched to a gene: 3. Germline-derived CDR1 and CDR2 are LNHDA and SQIVND (reference sequence). There are 14 residues in the CDR3.